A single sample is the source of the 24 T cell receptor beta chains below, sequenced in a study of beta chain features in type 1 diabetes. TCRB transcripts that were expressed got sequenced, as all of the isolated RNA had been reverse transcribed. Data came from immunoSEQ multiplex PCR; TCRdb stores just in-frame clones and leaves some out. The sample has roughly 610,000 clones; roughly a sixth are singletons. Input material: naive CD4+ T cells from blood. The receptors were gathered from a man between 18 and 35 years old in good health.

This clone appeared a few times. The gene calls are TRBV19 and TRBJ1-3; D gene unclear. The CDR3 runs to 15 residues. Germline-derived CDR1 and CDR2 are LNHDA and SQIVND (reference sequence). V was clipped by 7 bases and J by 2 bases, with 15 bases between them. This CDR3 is CASTVAAQPGNTIYF. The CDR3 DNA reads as TGTGCCAGTACCGTGGCAGCCCAACCTGGAAACACCATATATTTT. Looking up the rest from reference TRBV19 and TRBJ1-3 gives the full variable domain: DGGITQSPKYLFRKEGQNVTLSCEQNLNHDAMYWYRQDPGQGLRLIYYSQIVNDFQKGDIAEGYSVSREKKESFPLTVTSAQKNPTAFYLCASTVAAQPGNTIYFGEGSWLTVV.

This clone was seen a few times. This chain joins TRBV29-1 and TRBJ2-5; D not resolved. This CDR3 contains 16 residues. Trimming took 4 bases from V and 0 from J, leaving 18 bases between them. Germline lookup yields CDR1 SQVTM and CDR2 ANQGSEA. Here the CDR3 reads CSVARAGTVYQETQYF. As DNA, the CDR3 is TGCAGCGTTGCAAGGGCTGGAACGGTGTACCAAGAGACCCAGTACTTC.

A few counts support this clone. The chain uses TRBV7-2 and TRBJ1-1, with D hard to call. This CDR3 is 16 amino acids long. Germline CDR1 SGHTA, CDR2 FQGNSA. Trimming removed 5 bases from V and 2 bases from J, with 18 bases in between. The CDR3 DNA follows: TGTGCCAGCAGCGCTGCCTCAGTCTCGAGAAACACTGAAGCTTTCTTT. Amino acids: CASSAASVSRNTEAFF.

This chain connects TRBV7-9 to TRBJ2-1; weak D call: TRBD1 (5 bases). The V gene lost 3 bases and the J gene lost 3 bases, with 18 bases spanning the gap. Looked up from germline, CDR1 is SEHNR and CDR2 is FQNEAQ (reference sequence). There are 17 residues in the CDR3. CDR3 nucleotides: TGTGCCAGCAGCTTTGGAGAAAGGGGAAATGTCTACAATGAGCAGTTCTTC. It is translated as CASSFGERGNVYNEQFF.

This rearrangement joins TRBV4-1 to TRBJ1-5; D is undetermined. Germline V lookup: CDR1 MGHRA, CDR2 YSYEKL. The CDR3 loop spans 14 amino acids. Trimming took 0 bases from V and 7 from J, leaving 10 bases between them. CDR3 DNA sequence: TGCGCCAGCAGCCAAGACTCCGTTTCCCAGCCCCAGCATTTT. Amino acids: CASSQDSVSQPQHF.

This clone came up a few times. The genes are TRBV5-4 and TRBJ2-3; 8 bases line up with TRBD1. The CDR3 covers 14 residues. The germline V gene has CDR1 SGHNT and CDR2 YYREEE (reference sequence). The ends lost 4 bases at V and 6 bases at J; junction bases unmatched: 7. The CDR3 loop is CASSHGQGADTQYF. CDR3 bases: TGTGCCAGCAGCCACGGACAGGGAGCTGATACGCAGTATTTT.

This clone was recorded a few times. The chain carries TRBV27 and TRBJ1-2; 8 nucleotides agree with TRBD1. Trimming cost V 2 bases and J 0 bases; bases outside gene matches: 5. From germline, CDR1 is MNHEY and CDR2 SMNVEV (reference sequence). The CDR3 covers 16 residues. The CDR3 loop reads CASSLGQGRTNYGYTF. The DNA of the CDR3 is TGTGCCAGCAGTTTAGGACAGGGCCGCACTAACTATGGCTACACCTTC.

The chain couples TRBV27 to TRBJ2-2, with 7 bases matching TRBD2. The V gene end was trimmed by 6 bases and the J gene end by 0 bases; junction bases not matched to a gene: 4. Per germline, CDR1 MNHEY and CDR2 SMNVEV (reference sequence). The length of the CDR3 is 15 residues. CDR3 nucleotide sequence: TGTGCCAGCAGCCGACTAGCCCCGAACACCGGGGAGCTGTTTTTT. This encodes CASSRLAPNTGELFF.

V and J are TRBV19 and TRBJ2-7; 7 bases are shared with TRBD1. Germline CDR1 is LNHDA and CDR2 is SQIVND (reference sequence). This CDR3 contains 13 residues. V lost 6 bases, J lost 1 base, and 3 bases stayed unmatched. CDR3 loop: CASSPGQSYEQYF. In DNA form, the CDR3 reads TGTGCCAGTAGCCCGGGACAGTCCTACGAGCAGTACTTC.

Written as DNA, the CDR3 is TGTGCCAGCAGCCCAAGGGGAGCCGGCGACTACAATGAGCAGTTCTTC. Encoded protein: CASSPRGAGDYNEQFF. This chain links TRBV7-2 with TRBJ2-1; D may be TRBD1 or TRBD2 (5 bases each). Germline CDR1 reads SGHTA; CDR2 reads FQGNSA. The V end was cut by 5 bases, the J end by 3 bases, with 17 bases between. This CDR3 region has 16 residues.

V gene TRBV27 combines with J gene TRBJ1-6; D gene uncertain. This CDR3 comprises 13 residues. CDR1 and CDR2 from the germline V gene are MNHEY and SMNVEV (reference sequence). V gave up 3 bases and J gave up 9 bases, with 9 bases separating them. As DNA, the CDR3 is TGTGCCAGCAGTTTTGAGGCCCCTTCACCCCTCCACTTT. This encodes CASSFEAPSPLHF.

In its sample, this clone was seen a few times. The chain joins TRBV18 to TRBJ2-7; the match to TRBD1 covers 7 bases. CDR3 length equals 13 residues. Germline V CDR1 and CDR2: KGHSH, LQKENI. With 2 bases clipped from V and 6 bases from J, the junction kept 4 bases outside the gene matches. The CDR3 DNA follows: TGTGCCAGCTCACCAGGACAGGACATCGAGCAGTACTTC. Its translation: CASSPGQDIEQYF.

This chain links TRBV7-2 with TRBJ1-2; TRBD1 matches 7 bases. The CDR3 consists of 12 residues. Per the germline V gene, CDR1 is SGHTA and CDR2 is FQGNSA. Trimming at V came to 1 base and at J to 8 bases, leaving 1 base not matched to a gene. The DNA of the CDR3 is TGTGCCAGCAGCTTAGACAGGGGAGGCTACACCTTC. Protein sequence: CASSLDRGGYTF.

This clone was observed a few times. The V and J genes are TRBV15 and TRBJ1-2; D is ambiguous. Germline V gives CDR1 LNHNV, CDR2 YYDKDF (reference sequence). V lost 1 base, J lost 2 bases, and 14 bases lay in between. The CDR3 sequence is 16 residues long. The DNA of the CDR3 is TGTGCCACCAGCAGAGGAGAGGGCTCATCAAACTATGGCTACACCTTC. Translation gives CATSRGEGSSNYGYTF.

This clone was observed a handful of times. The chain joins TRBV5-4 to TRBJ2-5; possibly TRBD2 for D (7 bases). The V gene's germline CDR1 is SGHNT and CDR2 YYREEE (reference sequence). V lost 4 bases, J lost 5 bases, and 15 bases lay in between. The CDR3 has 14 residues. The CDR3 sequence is CASSPGGLGETQYF. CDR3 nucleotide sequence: TGTGCCAGCAGCCCGGGGGGCCTCGGGGAGACCCAGTACTTC.

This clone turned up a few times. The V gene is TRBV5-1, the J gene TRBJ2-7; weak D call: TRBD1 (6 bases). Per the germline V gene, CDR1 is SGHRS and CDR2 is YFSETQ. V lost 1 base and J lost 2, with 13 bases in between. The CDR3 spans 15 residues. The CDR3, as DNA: TGCGCCAGCAGCTTGTTACAGGGTTCGCCCTACGAGCAGTACTTC. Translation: CASSLLQGSPYEQYF.

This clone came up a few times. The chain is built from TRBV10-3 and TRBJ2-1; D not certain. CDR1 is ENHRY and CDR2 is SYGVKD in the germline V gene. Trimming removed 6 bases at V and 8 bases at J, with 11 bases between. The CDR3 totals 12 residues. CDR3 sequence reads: CAISPDRYEQFF. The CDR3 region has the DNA TGTGCCATCAGCCCGGATCGTTATGAGCAGTTCTTC.

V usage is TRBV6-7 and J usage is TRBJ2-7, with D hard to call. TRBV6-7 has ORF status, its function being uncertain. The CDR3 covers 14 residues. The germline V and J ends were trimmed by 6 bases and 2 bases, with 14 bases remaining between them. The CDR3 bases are TGTGCCAGCAGCCTACTGGGCTTAACCTACGAGCAGTACTTC. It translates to CASSLLGLTYEQYF.

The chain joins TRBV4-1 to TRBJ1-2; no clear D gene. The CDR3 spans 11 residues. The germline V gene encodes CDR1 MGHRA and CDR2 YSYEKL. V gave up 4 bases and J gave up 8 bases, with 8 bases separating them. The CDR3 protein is CASSPMRGYTF. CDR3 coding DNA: TGCGCCAGCAGCCCGATGAGGGGCTACACCTTC.

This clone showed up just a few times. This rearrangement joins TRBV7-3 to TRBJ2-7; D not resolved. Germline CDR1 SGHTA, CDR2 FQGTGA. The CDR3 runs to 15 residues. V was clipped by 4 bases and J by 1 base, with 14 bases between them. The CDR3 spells CASSYTPYGSYEQYF. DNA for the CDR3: TGTGCCAGCAGCTATACCCCCTATGGGTCCTACGAGCAGTACTTC.

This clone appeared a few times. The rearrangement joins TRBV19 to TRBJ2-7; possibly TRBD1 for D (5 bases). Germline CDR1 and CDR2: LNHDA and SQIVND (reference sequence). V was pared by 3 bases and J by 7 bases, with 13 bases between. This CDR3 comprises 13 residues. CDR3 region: CASSMTRVEEQYF. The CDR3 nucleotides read TGTGCCAGTAGTATGACCAGGGTCGAAGAGCAGTACTTC.

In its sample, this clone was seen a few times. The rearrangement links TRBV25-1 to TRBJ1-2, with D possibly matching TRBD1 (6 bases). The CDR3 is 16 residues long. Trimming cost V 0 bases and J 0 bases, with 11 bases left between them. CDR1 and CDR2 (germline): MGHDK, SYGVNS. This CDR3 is CASSEYWQGTNYGYTF. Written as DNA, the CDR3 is TGTGCCAGCAGTGAATATTGGCAGGGGACTAACTATGGCTACACCTTC.

The CDR3 protein is CASTPYSGANVLTF. CDR3 in DNA: TGTGCCAGCACCCCATACTCTGGGGCCAACGTCCTGACTTTC. The genes are TRBV7-6 and TRBJ2-6; D unclear. Trimming removed 7 bases from V and 0 bases from J, with 7 bases in between. Germline V CDR1 and CDR2: SGHVS, FNYEAQ. The CDR3 extends over 14 amino acids.

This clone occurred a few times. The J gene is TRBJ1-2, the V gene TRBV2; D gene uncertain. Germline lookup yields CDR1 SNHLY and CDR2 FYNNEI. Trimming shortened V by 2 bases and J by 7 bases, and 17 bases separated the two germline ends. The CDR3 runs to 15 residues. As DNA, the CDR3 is TGTGCCAGCAGTGAATTGCCCTCTGCCGTCGCTGGCTACACCTTC. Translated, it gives CASSELPSAVAGYTF.